This T cell receptor beta chain was recovered during a study of shared clonotypes between healthy human individuals. Findings and limits, study-wide: It was observed that around 5% of naive CD4 clonotypes were shared across several donors.

This CDR3 is 16 amino acids long. The germline V gene has CDR1 MNHEY and CDR2 SMNVEV (reference sequence). The V end lost 4 bases, the J end lost 0 bases, and 16 bases lay between the germline ends. This clone was observed a single time. The target antigen is unknown. For sorted subsets, 150 to 200 ng DNA per replicate equaled about 27,000 T cell genomes. Methods used by the authors: Filtering differed, since immunoSEQ gave only junction sequences and no quality scores. Sequencing was performed with immunoSEQ multiplex PCR; in TCRdb, only in-frame clones are kept and a portion is missing. For V, J and clone size, that table is used; D and trimming come from the DNA. Of 2 million to 2.5 million clones in the sample, about 93% were seen once. Naive CD8 cells were CD45RO-negative, positively selected for CCR7, excluding terminally differentiated effector memory CD45RA+ cells.

This sequence originates from a young man in good health. Some clones in this sample may be carry-over from other donors' samples. This chain links TRBV27 with TRBJ2-7; a possible D gene is TRBD2 (5 bases). Material for sequencing was naive CD8+ T cells from PBMCs. CDR3 in amino acids: CASSSGKAGLSYEQYF. The CDR3 DNA reads TGTGCCAGCAGTTCAGGTAAGGCGGGCCTCTCCTACGAGCAGTACTTC.